Each of the 32 T cell receptor beta chains below was sequenced from the same sample in a study of cytomegalovirus exposure and HLA in healthy donors. The PCR contained 60 Vbeta and 13 Jbeta primers. Assay: immunoSEQ multiplex PCR; the TCRdb copy retains only in-frame clones and omits some. The sample shows approximately 180,000 clones, around 80% of them seen only once. Input material: PBMCs. These receptor sequences come from a young woman in good health and CMV-seronegative.

The gene calls are TRBV7-8 and TRBJ2-1, with 7 bases aligning to TRBD2. J gave up 2 bases and V 4 bases, and 5 bases lay outside the gene matches. Germline lookup yields CDR1 SGHVS and CDR2 FQNEAQ. The CDR3 runs 15 residues. CDR3 nucleotide sequence: TGTGCCAGCAGCTCTGGGACTATCCCCTACAATGAGCAGTTCTTC. Protein sequence: CASSSGTIPYNEQFF.

The J gene is TRBJ2-2, the V gene TRBV5-5, with D perhaps TRBD2 (5 bases). The germline gives CDR1 SGHKS, CDR2 YYEKEE (reference sequence). V was pared by 2 bases and J by 5 bases, with 7 bases between. The length of the CDR3 is 13 residues. In nucleotides, the CDR3 is TGTGCCAGCAGCTTCGCGGGTACCGGGGAGCTGTTTTTT. It translates to CASSFAGTGELFF.

The chain joins TRBV5-1 to TRBJ1-3, with D perhaps TRBD1 (5 bases). The CDR3 loop spans 15 amino acids. Trimming removed 6 bases from V and 0 bases from J, with 13 bases in between. Looked up from germline, CDR1 is SGHRS and CDR2 is YFSETQ. In DNA form, the CDR3 reads TGCGCCAGCACGCCGGGACTGAACTCTGGAAACACCATATATTTT. Amino acid sequence: CASTPGLNSGNTIYF.

The chain combines TRBV7-2 with TRBJ2-3, with TRBD2 identical over 9 bases. V dropped 3 bases and J dropped 4; count of bases not matched to a gene: 5. The CDR3 contains 15 residues. Germline-derived CDR1 and CDR2 are SGHTA and FQGNSA. DNA of the CDR3: TGTGCCAGCAGCTTTAGCGGGAGTGCGGCAGATACGCAGTATTTT. Translated: CASSFSGSAADTQYF.

This chain connects TRBV28 to TRBJ2-7; 9 positions match TRBD1. Unmatched junction bases numbered 8, after V lost 2 bases and J lost 6 bases. There are 15 residues in the CDR3. Germline V gene lookup returns CDR1 MDHEN and CDR2 SYDVKM. CDR3 bases: TGTGCCAGCAGTTTAGGGGGGGACAGGGAAGGCGAGCAGTACTTC. This sequence encodes CASSLGGDREGEQYF. Based on the CDR3 plus reference TRBV28 and TRBJ2-7, the full variable domain is DVKVTQSSRYLVKRTGEKVFLECVQDMDHENMFWYRQDPGLGLRLIYFSYDVKMKEKGDIPEGYSVSREKKERFSLILESASTNQTSMYLCASSLGGDREGEQYFGPGTRLTVT.

The rearrangement joins TRBV7-2 to TRBJ2-3, with a possible D match to TRBD1 (5 bases). V was clipped by 3 bases and J by 1 base, with 17 bases between them. CDR1 is SGHTA and CDR2 is FQGNSA in the germline V gene. The CDR3 runs to 17 residues. CDR3 amino acids: CASSLDAGFRGTDTQYF. The CDR3 DNA reads TGTGCCAGCAGCTTGGACGCAGGGTTTCGGGGCACAGATACGCAGTATTTT.

This rearrangement joins TRBV28 to TRBJ1-4; possibly TRBD1 for D (5 bases). Trimming cost V 2 bases and J 7 bases, with 14 bases left between them. Germline-derived CDR1 and CDR2 are MDHEN and SYDVKM. The CDR3 totals 15 residues. Here the CDR3 DNA reads TGTGCCAGCAGTTTAGGAGGGGTAAGGGGTGAAAAACTGTTTTTT. It yields the protein CASSLGGVRGEKLFF.

This rearrangement joins TRBV5-1 to TRBJ2-5; 9 bases are shared with TRBD1. CDR1 and CDR2 from the germline V gene are SGHRS and YFSETQ. With V trimmed by 7 bases and J by 2 bases, 9 bases remained unmatched. The CDR3 is 15 residues long. CDR3 amino acids: CASPNPGTGQETQYF. The CDR3 nucleotides read TGCGCCAGCCCAAACCCCGGGACAGGGCAAGAGACCCAGTACTTC.

The CDR3 loop reads CASSPDLGTDEKLFF. CDR3 nucleotide sequence: TGTGCCAGCAGCCCAGACCTCGGGACAGATGAAAAACTGTTTTTT. This rearrangement joins TRBV7-8 to TRBJ1-4, with 7 bases fitting TRBD1. The CDR3 runs 15 residues. V trimming: 5 bases; J trimming: 6 bases; junction bases outside the gene matches: 9. Germline assignment: CDR1 SGHVS and CDR2 FQNEAQ.

V usage is TRBV30 and J usage is TRBJ1-1; D remains unclear. The length of the CDR3 is 13 residues. Looked up from germline, CDR1 is GTSNPN and CDR2 is SVGIG (reference sequence). Trimming pared 2 bases from V and 3 bases from J, leaving 10 bases between. CDR3 in amino acids: CAWSTGRYTEAFF. CDR3 DNA: TGTGCCTGGAGTACGGGTCGGTACACTGAAGCTTTCTTT.

The gene calls are TRBV9 and TRBJ2-7; tentatively, D is TRBD2 (5 bases). CDR1 is SGDLS, CDR2 YYNGEE, per germline. V was trimmed by 0 bases and J by 4 bases, leaving 8 bases between them. CDR3 length: 13 amino acids. In DNA, the CDR3 is TGTGCCAGCAGCGTAGGCGGGTCATACGAGCAGTACTTC. As protein: CASSVGGSYEQYF.

Only a few counts were recorded for this clone. Here the CDR3 reads CASSFLNEKLFF. The CDR3 bases are TGTGCCAGCAGCTTCCTTAATGAAAAACTGTTTTTT. This sequence joins TRBV11-2 and TRBJ1-4; D remains unclear. V shed 3 bases and J shed 4 bases, with 3 bases lying between them. CDR1 and CDR2 from the germline V gene are SGHAT and FQNNGV. The CDR3 spans 12 residues. Based on the CDR3 plus reference TRBV11-2 and TRBJ1-4, the full variable domain is EAGVAQSPRYKIIEKRQSVAFWCNPISGHATLYWYQQILGQGPKLLIQFQNNGVVDDSQLPKDRFSAERLKGVDSTLKIQPAKLEDSAVYLCASSFLNEKLFFGSGTQLSVL.

The rearrangement links TRBV27 to TRBJ2-1, with D possibly being TRBD1 (6 bases). Trimming shortened V by 3 bases and J by 1 base, and 7 bases separated the two germline ends. Looked up from germline, CDR1 is MNHEY and CDR2 is SMNVEV (reference sequence). CDR3 length: 14 residues. The CDR3 region is CASSFQGSYNEQFF. The CDR3 nucleotides read TGTGCCAGCAGTTTTCAGGGGTCCTACAATGAGCAGTTCTTC.

This sequence joins TRBV6-5 and TRBJ2-1; 8 nucleotides line up with TRBD1. Germline CDR1 MNHEY, CDR2 SVGAGI. The V segment lost 8 bases and the J segment 11 bases; nucleotides outside the gene matches: 14. The CDR3 sequence is 14 residues long. CDR3 residues: CASPVQGVRNKQFF. CDR3 nucleotides: TGTGCCAGCCCTGTACAGGGGGTAAGGAATAAGCAGTTCTTC.

The chain links TRBV9 to TRBJ1-3; D may be TRBD1 (5 bases). In germline, CDR1 is SGDLS, CDR2 YYNGEE. With 0 bases removed from V and 2 bases from J, the gap between germline ends came to 15 bases. The length of the CDR3 is 17 residues. The CDR3 nucleotides are TGTGCCAGCAGCGTAGCTGGGAAGGGGAGGGCTGGAAACACCATATATTTT. This translates into CASSVAGKGRAGNTIYF.

The chain carries TRBV9 and TRBJ1-4, with TRBD1 as a possible D gene (6 bases). V lost 0 bases and J 3 bases, leaving 12 bases between the germline ends. The germline V gene encodes CDR1 SGDLS and CDR2 YYNGEE. This CDR3 has 16 amino acids. The CDR3 here is CASSVGMGQPNEKLFF. The CDR3 DNA reads TGTGCCAGCAGCGTAGGGATGGGACAACCTAATGAAAAACTGTTTTTT.

The J gene is TRBJ2-7, the V gene TRBV5-1; 13 bases are a match to TRBD2. The CDR3 spans 17 residues. Germline V gene data show CDR1 as SGHRS and CDR2 as YFSETQ. Trimming removed 3 bases from V and 5 bases from J; junction bases left unmatched: 11. DNA for the CDR3: TGCGCCAGCAGCTCAGGACTAGCGGGAGAGATGGGCCACGAGCAGTACTTC. Translated, it gives CASSSGLAGEMGHEQYF.

The J gene is TRBJ1-2, the V gene TRBV7-2; D is unresolved. Looked up from germline, CDR1 is SGHTA and CDR2 is FQGNSA. The CDR3 extends over 13 amino acids. Trimming cost V 1 base and J 7 bases, with 10 bases left between them. The DNA for the CDR3 is TGTGCCAGCAGCTTAGTACGGGCGGGTGGCTACACCTTC. Translated, it gives CASSLVRAGGYTF.

This clone has a single count. The chain has TRBV5-1 and TRBJ2-3, with 11 bases identical to TRBD2. V lost 7 bases to trimming and J lost 0 bases; unmatched junction nucleotides: 1. The CDR3 extends over 14 amino acids. Looked up from germline, CDR1 is SGHRS and CDR2 is YFSETQ. The CDR3 nucleotides are TGCGCCAGCGGGACTAGCGGCAGCACAGATACGCAGTATTTT. Encoded protein: CASGTSGSTDTQYF.

This clone was observed a single time. The J gene is TRBJ2-3, the V gene TRBV29-1, with 7 bases lining up with TRBD2. The CDR3 sequence is 13 residues long. The J segment lost 2 bases and the V segment lost 7 bases, leaving 6 bases of the junction unmatched. CDR1 SQVTM and CDR2 ANQGSEA come from the germline V gene. CDR3 in amino acids: CSAVGGNTDTQYF. The CDR3 DNA is TGCAGCGCCGTGGGGGGGAACACAGATACGCAGTATTTT.

The chain employs TRBV5-1 and TRBJ1-2, with 9 nucleotides matching TRBD1. Germline loops: CDR1 SGHRS, CDR2 YFSETQ. The length of the CDR3 is 14 residues. V was clipped by 3 bases and J by 2 bases; unmatched bases: 2. The CDR3 DNA is TGCGCCAGCAGCTCGGGACAGGGAAACTATGGCTACACCTTC. Translated, it gives CASSSGQGNYGYTF.

The J gene is TRBJ1-6, the V gene TRBV4-3; perhaps TRBD1 as D (5 bases). Trimming cost V 0 bases and J 4 bases, with 13 bases left between them. CDR1 and CDR2 from the germline V gene are LGHNA and YSLEER. The CDR3 totals 17 residues. In DNA form, the CDR3 reads TGCGCCAGCAGCCAAGATCAAGGGGTCAGGTATAATTCACCCCTCCACTTT. This gives the protein CASSQDQGVRYNSPLHF.

The V call is TRBV27, the J call TRBJ2-3; D possibly corresponds to TRBD1 (6 bases). The CDR3 sequence is 16 residues long. Germline loops: CDR1 MNHEY, CDR2 SMNVEV (reference sequence). The V end lost 10 bases, the J end lost 6 bases, and 26 bases lay between the germline ends. Here the CDR3 reads CANRYEDSVDSDTQYF. The CDR3 DNA follows: TGTGCCAACAGATACGAGGACAGTGTGGATTCCGATACGCAGTATTTT.

This chain links TRBV9 with TRBJ1-2; D is perhaps TRBD1 (6 bases). The germline gives CDR1 SGDLS, CDR2 YYNGEE. With 3 bases removed from V and 0 bases from J, the gap between germline ends came to 18 bases. The CDR3 runs 17 residues. CDR3 DNA sequence: TGTGCCAGCAGCGCGGAGAGCTACAGGGAGACTAACTATGGCTACACCTTC. Translation gives CASSAESYRETNYGYTF.

This chain joins TRBV5-7 and TRBJ1-1; 7 nucleotides match TRBD1. TRBV5-7 is placed among ORFs of uncertain function. The ends lost 3 bases at V and 1 base at J; junction bases unmatched: 6. The CDR3 is 15 residues long. CDR3 region: CASSCNNRGNTEAFF. CDR3 DNA: TGTGCCAGCAGCTGTAATAACAGGGGGAACACTGAAGCTTTCTTT.

This clone came up a few times. The rearrangement uses TRBV27 and TRBJ2-7, with 7 positions matching TRBD2. Trimming at V came to 6 bases and at J to 4 bases, leaving 9 bases not matched to a gene. Germline V lookup: CDR1 MNHEY, CDR2 SMNVEV (reference sequence). The CDR3 contains 14 residues. CDR3 region: CASSSQGGLYEQYF. In DNA form, the CDR3 reads TGTGCCAGCAGCTCCCAGGGAGGGTTGTACGAGCAGTACTTC.

A single count supports this clone. This chain joins TRBV6-1 and TRBJ1-4; no reliable D call. This CDR3 comprises 15 residues. V lost 5 bases, J lost 0 bases, and 10 bases lay in between. Germline assignment: CDR1 MNHNS and CDR2 SASEGT. CDR3 in amino acids: CASSPLSATNEKLFF. The CDR3 DNA sequence: TGTGCCAGCAGTCCACTCTCGGCAACTAATGAAAAACTGTTTTTT.

The chain couples TRBV27 to TRBJ2-3, with 10 bases aligning to TRBD2. Germline CDR1 reads MNHEY; CDR2 reads SMNVEV (reference sequence). V shed 4 bases and J 4 bases; nucleotides not matched to a gene: 8. This CDR3 is built from 16 residues. The CDR3 coding sequence is TGTGCCAGCAGTTGGGCTAGCGGGAGAATCGCAGATACGCAGTATTTT. The encoded protein is CASSWASGRIADTQYF.

In the case of this clone: The germline gene is not matched at one end of the junction; a read error may be the cause. The chain employs TRBV30 and TRBJ1-2; 7 bases agree with TRBD1. The CDR3 consists of 13 residues. CDR1 is GTSNPN, CDR2 SVGIG, per germline (reference sequence). The CDR3 here is CAWSETGLYGYIF. As DNA, the CDR3 is TGTGCCTGGAGCGAGACAGGGCTCTATGGCTACATCTTC. Combining the CDR3 with reference TRBV30 and TRBJ1-2 gives the whole variable domain SQTIHQWPATLVQPVGSPLSLECTVEGTSNPNLYWYRQAAGRGLQLLFYSVGIGQISSEVPQNLSASRPQDRQFILSSKKLLLSDSGFYLCAWSETGLYGYIFGSGTRLTVV.

This clone was observed a few times. This chain connects TRBV27 to TRBJ1-1; possible D gene TRBD1, 5 bases. CDR1 and CDR2 from the germline V gene are MNHEY and SMNVEV (reference sequence). CDR3 length equals 13 residues. Between the trimmed V and J ends, which lost 5 bases and 1 base, there was a span of 8 bases. The CDR3: CASSLGQNTEAFF. CDR3 DNA sequence: TGTGCCAGCAGTCTTGGACAGAACACTGAAGCTTTCTTT.

This clone was recorded a few times. The chain combines TRBV7-9 with TRBJ2-7, with D unresolved. This CDR3 spans 12 amino acids. V was clipped by 5 bases and J by 6 bases, with 11 bases between them. Germline V gives CDR1 SEHNR, CDR2 FQNEAQ (reference sequence). For the CDR3, the DNA is TGTGCCAGCAGCCGGGTCGACTCCGAGCAGTACGTC. It encodes CASSRVDSEQYV.

The rearrangement uses TRBV7-2 and TRBJ2-3, with 12 bases lining up with TRBD2. In germline, CDR1 is SGHTA, CDR2 FQGNSA. The trim removed 5 bases at V and 2 bases at J, leaving 11 bases unmatched. This CDR3 comprises 18 residues. CDR3: CASSPYYGLAGFTDTQYF. In nucleotides, the CDR3 is TGTGCCAGCAGCCCCTATTACGGACTAGCGGGATTCACAGATACGCAGTATTTT.